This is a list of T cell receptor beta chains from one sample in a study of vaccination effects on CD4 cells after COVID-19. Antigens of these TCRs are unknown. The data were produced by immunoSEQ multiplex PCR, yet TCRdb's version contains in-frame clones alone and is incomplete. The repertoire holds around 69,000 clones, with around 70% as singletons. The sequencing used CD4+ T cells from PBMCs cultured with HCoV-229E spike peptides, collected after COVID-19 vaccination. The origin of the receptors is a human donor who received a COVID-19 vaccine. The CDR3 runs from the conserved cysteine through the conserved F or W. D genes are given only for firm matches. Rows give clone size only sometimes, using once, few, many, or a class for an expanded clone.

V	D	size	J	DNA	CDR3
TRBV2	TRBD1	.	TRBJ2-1	TGTGCCAGCAGAGAGGACAGGGTGAGTGAGCAGTTCTTC	CASREDRVSEQFF
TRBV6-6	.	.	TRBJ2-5	TGTGCCACGGGCCCGGGGGCTTCGGAGACCCAGTACTTC	CATGPGASETQYF
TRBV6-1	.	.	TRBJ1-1	TGTGCCAGCAGTGAATTGGGGACGGGTGAAGCTTTCTTT	CASSELGTGEAFF
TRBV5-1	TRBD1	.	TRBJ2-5	TGCGCCAGCAGCGTGACAGGGTCTGAGACCCAGTACTTC	CASSVTGSETQYF
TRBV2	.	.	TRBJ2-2	TGTGCCAGCAGTGGTTGGGGGGGCGAGCTGTTTTTT	CASSGWGGELFF
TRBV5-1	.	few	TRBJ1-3	TGCGCCAGCAGCTTGGGAGGGGTTGGAAACACCATATATTTT	CASSLGGVGNTIYF
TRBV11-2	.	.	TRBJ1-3	TGTGCCAGCAGCTTAGATCGGAACTTTCTTCCAAACGACAAATGGAACACCATATATTTT	CASSLDRNFLPNDKWNTIYF
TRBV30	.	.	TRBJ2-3	TGTGCCTGGAGCCTCAAAGGGGCCGATACGCAGTATTTT	CAWSLKGADTQYF
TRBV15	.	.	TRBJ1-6	TGTGCCACCAGCAGGGAGCTGGGGGCCCTAAATTCACCCCTCCACTTT	CATSRELGALNSPLHF
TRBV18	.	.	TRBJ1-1	TGTGCCAGCTCACCACAGGGATCGAACACTGAAGCTTTCTTT	CASSPQGSNTEAFF
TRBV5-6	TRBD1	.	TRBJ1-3	TGTGCCAGCAGCTTGGCCGGGACAGGGGGGCACACCATATATTTT	CASSLAGTGGHTIYF
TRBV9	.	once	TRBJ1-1	TGTGCCAGCAGCGTGACAGCCCAGCGGAGTGAAGCTTTCTTT	CASSVTAQRSEAFF
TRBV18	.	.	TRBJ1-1	TGTGCCAGCTCACCACTGAACACTGAAGCTTTCTTT	CASSPLNTEAFF
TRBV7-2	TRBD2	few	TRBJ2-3	TGTGCCAGCAGCTTAGAGGCGGGGGGCCGACTATCGAATACGCAGTATTTT	CASSLEAGGRLSNTQYF
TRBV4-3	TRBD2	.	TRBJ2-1	TGCGCCAGCAGCCTATCGAACCCCGGGACTAGCGGGGCCCGTTTTACTGAGCAGTTCTTC	CASSLSNPGTSGARFTEQFF
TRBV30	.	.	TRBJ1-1	TGTGCCTCCACCGAAGGATTCGCCCTGAACACTGAAGCTTTCTTT	CASTEGFALNTEAFF
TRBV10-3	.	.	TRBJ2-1	TGTGCCATCAGTGAGGGTCAGATAAACAATGAGCAGTTCTTC	CAISEGQINNEQFF
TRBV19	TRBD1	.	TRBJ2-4	TGTGCCAGTAGTTCACAGGGGAGAAACATTCAGTACTTC	CASSSQGRNIQYF
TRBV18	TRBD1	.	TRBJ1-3	TGTGCCAGCTCACTGGGACAGGGGGAGTCTGGAAACACCATATATTTT	CASSLGQGESGNTIYF
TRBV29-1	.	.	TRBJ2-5	TGCAGCGTTGAAGAGGGGGAAGAGACCCAGTACTTC	CSVEEGEETQYF
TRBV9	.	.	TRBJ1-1	TGTGCCAGCAGCGTAGGAGGGTTCGGTTCGGAAGCTTTCTTT	CASSVGGFGSEAFF
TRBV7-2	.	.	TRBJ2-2	TGTGCCAGCAGCTTAATTGGACTTCCCGGGGAGCTGTTTTTT	CASSLIGLPGELFF
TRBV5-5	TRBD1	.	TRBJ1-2	TGTGCCAGCAGCCCGGGACAGAATGGCTATGGCTACACCTTC	CASSPGQNGYGYTF
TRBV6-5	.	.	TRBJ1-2	TGTGCCACTTCCCGGGATATTTCTCCATATGGCTACACCTTC	CATSRDISPYGYTF
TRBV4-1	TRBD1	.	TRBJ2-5	TGCGCCAGCAGCCACACTGAAGACAGGGAAGAGACCCAGTACTTC	CASSHTEDREETQYF
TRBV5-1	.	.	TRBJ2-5	TGCGCCAGCAGCTTGGAGGACAGCCGCCAAGAGACCCAGTACTTC	CASSLEDSRQETQYF
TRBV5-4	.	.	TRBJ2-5	TGTGCCAGCAGCTCCGGGCAGGACTTCCAAGAGACCCAGTACTTC	CASSSGQDFQETQYF
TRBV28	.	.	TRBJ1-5	TGTGCCAGCACCTGGGGGGAGTTACAGCCCCAGCATTTT	CASTWGELQPQHF
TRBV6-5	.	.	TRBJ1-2	TGTGCCAGCAGATCAATCTCCTTCTATGGCTACACCTTC	CASRSISFYGYTF
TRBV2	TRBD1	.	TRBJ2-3	TGTGCCAGCAGAAAGACAGGGATTAACACAGATACGCAGTATTTT	CASRKTGINTDTQYF
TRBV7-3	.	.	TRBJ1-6	TGTGCCAGCAGCCTACAGGGAGATTATAATTCACCCCTCCACTTT	CASSLQGDYNSPLHF
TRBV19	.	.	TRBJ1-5	TGTGCCAGTAGGCCTGAAGCAAGCAATCAGCCCCAGCATTTT	CASRPEASNQPQHF
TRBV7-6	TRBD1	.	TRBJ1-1	TGTGCCAGCAGGCCACAGGGGCTGGGAACTGAAGCTTTCTTT	CASRPQGLGTEAFF
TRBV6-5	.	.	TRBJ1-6	TGTGCCAGCACCCCGGCGGGGGCGGCTCGATCACCCCTCCACTTT	CASTPAGAARSPLHF
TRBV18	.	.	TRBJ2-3	TGTGCCAGCTCACCAAACCCCGGGACTAGCACAGATACGCAGTATTTT	CASSPNPGTSTDTQYF
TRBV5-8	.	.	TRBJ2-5	TGTGCCAGCAGCTTAGCGGAGTTTGTCCAAGAGACCCAGTACTTC	CASSLAEFVQETQYF
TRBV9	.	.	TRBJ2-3	TGTGCCAGCAGCTCCAGGGTATTGACAGATACGCAGTATTTT	CASSSRVLTDTQYF
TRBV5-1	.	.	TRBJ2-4	TGCGCCAGCAGCCTCCGGGAAACTACTAGGGGAAACATTCAGTACTTC	CASSLRETTRGNIQYF
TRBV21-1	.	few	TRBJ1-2	TGTGCCAGCAGCAAGTGCACAGGGTTATACTATGGCTACACCTTC	CASSKCTGLYYGYTF
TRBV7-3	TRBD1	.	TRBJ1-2	TGTGCCAGCAGCGCGCATACAGGGGACTATGGCTACACCTTC	CASSAHTGDYGYTF
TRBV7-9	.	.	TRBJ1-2	TGTGCCAGCAGCCCCGGGGACGCTCGCTATGGCTACACCTTC	CASSPGDARYGYTF
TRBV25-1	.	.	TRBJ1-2	TGTGCCAGCAGTGATCCAGGGTCCGGCTACACCTTC	CASSDPGSGYTF
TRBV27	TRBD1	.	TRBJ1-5	TGTGCCAGCAGGGCAGACAGGGACCAGCCCCAGCATTTT	CASRADRDQPQHF
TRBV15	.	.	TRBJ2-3	TGTGCCACCAGCAGAGGGACAGAACTCCCCACAGATACGCAGTATTTT	CATSRGTELPTDTQYF
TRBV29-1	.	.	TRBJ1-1	TGCAGCGGCTGCGTGCGGAAAGAAGCTTTCTTT	CSGCVRKEAFF
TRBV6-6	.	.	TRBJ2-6	TGTGCCAGCAGTTACCCAGGCTCTGGGGCCAACGTCCTGACTTTC	CASSYPGSGANVLTF
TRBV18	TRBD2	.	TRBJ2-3	TGTGCCAGCTCACCACCGGGACTAGCGGGGGGTAGCACAGATACGCAGTATTTT	CASSPPGLAGGSTDTQYF
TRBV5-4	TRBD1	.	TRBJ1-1	TGTGCCAGCAGCTTTGGGACAGGGGGAACTGAAGCTTTCTTT	CASSFGTGGTEAFF
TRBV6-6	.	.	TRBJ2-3	TGTGCCAGCAGTTACTTGGGGATGGGACTCACAGATACGCAGTATTTT	CASSYLGMGLTDTQYF